This is a list of T cell receptor beta chains from one sample in a study of blood T cell repertoires in COVID-19. Using immunoSEQ multiplex PCR, the repertoire was profiled, and TCRdb retains in-frame clones only, with some absent. In the table there are about 250,000 clones, about nine tenths of which are singletons. The sample was PBMCs or T cells enriched from blood (not recorded which). These receptors came from a man younger than 30 who had recovered from COVID-19. Each CDR3 is given with its conserved first and last residue. The D gene is left open where the match is weak. The listing skips clone size in some rows; elsewhere it reads once, few, many or a size class.

d_call	clone_size	v_call	j_call	cdr3_aa	cdr3_nt
TRBD2	-	TRBV7-9	TRBJ2-7	CASSWRRGTSGYYEQYF	TGTGCCAGCAGCTGGAGGAGAGGGACTAGCGGCTACTACGAGCAGTACTTC
-	once	TRBV11-2	TRBJ2-5	CASSLSAGLVQGETQYF	TGTGCCAGCAGCTTATCGGCGGGGCTCGTCCAGGGAGAGACCCAGTACTTC
-	once	TRBV6-6	TRBJ2-2	CASSSPVGSTGELFF	TGTGCCAGCAGTTCGCCCGTCGGTAGCACCGGGGAGCTGTTTTTT
-	-	TRBV5-6	TRBJ1-2	CASSLGGGGYTF	TGTGCCAGCAGCTTGGGGGGAGGTGGCTACACCTTC
-	-	TRBV4-2	TRBJ2-2	CASSQPAPGFTGELFF	TGTGCCAGCAGCCAACCTGCGCCGGGGTTCACCGGGGAGCTGTTTTTT
-	-	TRBV3-1/TRBV3-2	TRBJ1-5	CASSQAGLGSNQPQHF	TGTGCCAGCAGCCAAGCAGGGTTGGGAAGCAATCAGCCCCAGCATTTT
TRBD2	-	TRBV7-2	TRBJ2-1	CASNPLGLAGNNEQFF	TGTGCCAGCAACCCATTGGGACTAGCGGGGAACAATGAGCAGTTCTTC
-	-	TRBV2	TRBJ1-1	CASSVQGMNTEAFF	TGTGCCAGCAGTGTACAGGGTATGAACACTGAAGCTTTCTTT
-	-	TRBV6-5	TRBJ1-1	CASSPQGHTEAFF	TGTGCCAGCAGCCCCCAGGGCCACACTGAAGCTTTCTTT
-	-	TRBV5-1	TRBJ1-6	CASSLLWARNSPLHF	TGCGCCAGCAGCTTGTTATGGGCCCGGAATTCACCCCTCCACTTT
TRBD2	-	TRBV12-5	TRBJ2-5	CASGLVLTSGRETQYF	TGTGCTAGTGGTTTGGTTCTGACTAGCGGGAGAGAGACCCAGTACTTC
TRBD2	-	TRBV3-1/TRBV3-2	TRBJ2-5	CASSQGHGGSPRGQYF	TGTGCCAGCAGCCAAGGGCACGGGGGGTCCCCGCGGGGCCAGTACTTC
-	-	TRBV5-5	TRBJ1-5	CASSFGSQPQHF	TGTGCCAGCAGCTTTGGGAGTCAGCCCCAGCATTTT
-	-	TRBV27	TRBJ1-4	CATRTQANEKLFF	TGTGCCACCCGAACGCAGGCTAATGAAAAACTGTTTTTT
TRBD2	-	TRBV18	TRBJ2-7	CASSPATSGAYEQYF	TGTGCCAGCTCACCGGCGACTAGCGGGGCCTACGAGCAGTACTTC
TRBD2	-	TRBV11-2	TRBJ2-1	CASSLSFRLAAGNEQFF	TGTGCCAGCAGCTTAAGTTTCAGACTAGCGGCCGGTAATGAGCAGTTCTTC
-	-	TRBV11-3	TRBJ2-5	CASSISGTYQETQYF	TGTGCCAGCAGCATATCCGGGACATATCAAGAGACCCAGTACTTC
TRBD1	-	TRBV19	TRBJ1-4	CASSISRGRTTNEKLFF	TGTGCCAGTAGTATCTCTAGGGGGCGGACGACTAATGAAAAACTGTTTTTT
-	-	TRBV11-2	TRBJ1-5	CASSLDRYSNQPQHF	TGTGCCAGCAGCTTAGACAGGTATAGCAATCAGCCCCAGCATTTT
TRBD2	-	TRBV5-1	TRBJ2-2	CASSLPPGLAGRNTGELFF	TGCGCCAGCAGCCTCCCCCCGGGACTAGCGGGAAGGAACACCGGGGAGCTGTTTTTT
-	once	TRBV15	TRBJ2-1	CATSRGAGPLSYNEQFF	TGTGCCACCAGCAGAGGGGCGGGCCCTCTCTCCTACAATGAGCAGTTCTTC
-	-	TRBV19	TRBJ1-6	CASESTEGSPLHF	TGTGCCAGTGAGAGCACCGAGGGTTCACCCCTCCACTTT
TRBD1	-	TRBV7-2	TRBJ1-4	CASSGGTGGATNEKLFF	TGTGCCAGCAGCGGAGGGACAGGGGGCGCGACTAATGAAAAACTGTTTTTT
-	few	TRBV14	TRBJ2-1	CASSQEGVFRPRFNEQFF	TGTGCCAGCAGCCAAGAAGGGGTCTTCCGTCCTCGTTTCAATGAGCAGTTCTTC
TRBD1	few	TRBV2	TRBJ2-2	CASGTGRNTGELFF	TGTGCCAGCGGGACAGGTCGGAACACCGGGGAGCTGTTTTTT
-	-	TRBV5-1	TRBJ2-3	CASSLQGQQDTQYF	TGCGCCAGCAGTCTACAGGGCCAGCAAGATACGCAGTATTTT
TRBD1	-	TRBV4-1	TRBJ1-2	CASSQGDSNYGYTF	TGCGCCAGCAGCCAAGGGGACAGTAACTATGGCTACACCTTC
TRBD2	-	TRBV13	TRBJ2-7	CASSLTSGKYEQYF	TGTGCCAGCAGCCTTACTAGCGGGAAGTACGAGCAGTACTTC
TRBD2	-	TRBV6-6	TRBJ2-5	CASSHRTRVETQYF	TGTGCCAGCAGCCACCGGACTAGGGTGGAGACCCAGTACTTC